Listed below are T cell receptor beta chains from one sample, sequenced in a study of blood T cell repertoires in COVID-19. TCRdb's table, derived via immunoSEQ multiplex PCR, lists solely in-frame clones and lacks some. This repertoire shows around 250,000 clones, 80% to 90% found once; its top ten account for approximately 1.9%. Specimen: PBMCs or T cells enriched from blood (not recorded which). The receptor source for this set is a woman aged 50 to 60 who had recovered from COVID-19. Each CDR3 is given with its conserved first and last residue. Fields, in order: CDR3 protein, V gene.

CDR3 protein: CASSYAEHYGYTF
V gene: TRBV6-5

CDR3 protein: CASSPTGYEQYF
V gene: TRBV3-1/TRBV3-2

CDR3 protein: CSARSSYEQYF
V gene: TRBV20-1

CDR3 protein: CASSTLTGEGTEAFF
V gene: TRBV19

CDR3 protein: CASSPTVNTGELFF
V gene: TRBV7-8

CDR3 protein: CAISGSYEQYF
V gene: TRBV10-3

CDR3 protein: CASSLVGGLSSYEQYF
V gene: TRBV7-9

CDR3 protein: CASSTQGNTEAFF
V gene: TRBV7-3

CDR3 protein: CASSDRDNEQFF
V gene: TRBV19

CDR3 protein: CASSLDRAGELFF
V gene: TRBV5-1

CDR3 protein: CASSDASGNTGELFF
V gene: TRBV6-4

CDR3 protein: CASSLSSGRAYEQYF
V gene: TRBV5-1

CDR3 protein: CASAGTFNQPQHF
V gene: TRBV6-5

CDR3 protein: CASSEQTSGSRNEQFF
V gene: TRBV10-1

CDR3 protein: CASGVYRPSRGTFNHLSNQPQHF
V gene: TRBV28

CDR3 protein: CASRDRETFGYTF
V gene: TRBV19

CDR3 protein: CASSLLAGGGNEQFF
V gene: TRBV2

CDR3 protein: CASRRLGQGSHEQYF
V gene: TRBV27

CDR3 protein: CASSLDRVGSYGYTF
V gene: TRBV5-6

CDR3 protein: CASRPGQGPNQPQHF
V gene: TRBV19

CDR3 protein: CSVEYRDYGYTF
V gene: TRBV29-1

CDR3 protein: CASNKDRSNSPLHF
V gene: TRBV19

CDR3 protein: CASYQVVTEAFF
V gene: TRBV5-1

CDR3 protein: CASSLFYLPSPGTGNSPLHF
V gene: TRBV27

CDR3 protein: CATSPGNTIYF
V gene: TRBV28

CDR3 protein: CASSQDPGLAPANTGELFF
V gene: TRBV3-1/TRBV3-2

CDR3 protein: CASSQTPEQGPHEGETF
V gene: TRBV5-1

CDR3 protein: CASRSGGAGGGDEQYF
V gene: TRBV5-1

CDR3 protein: CATKGTTGSPLHF
V gene: TRBV28

CDR3 protein: CSAQGNVNTEAFF
V gene: TRBV29-1

CDR3 protein: CASSSPGETQYF
V gene: TRBV11-2

CDR3 protein: CASRLAGTNTGELFF
V gene: TRBV4-1

CDR3 protein: CASSPRPGSANYGYTF
V gene: TRBV18

CDR3 protein: CASSRGQGDFYEQYF
V gene: TRBV28

CDR3 protein: CAIGNIQGNTGELFF
V gene: TRBV10-3

CDR3 protein: CASSFGTGGNGYTF
V gene: TRBV28

CDR3 protein: CASSSHSIRDRAKTQYF
V gene: TRBV7-9

CDR3 protein: CASSTFSVGALAKNIQYF
V gene: TRBV5-6

CDR3 protein: CSVDVGPGELFF
V gene: TRBV29-1

CDR3 protein: CASSFGTGVDQPQHF
V gene: TRBV27

CDR3 protein: CASSLPDRGRGKETQYF
V gene: TRBV7-6

CDR3 protein: CASSARTGGGYEQYF
V gene: TRBV4-1

CDR3 protein: CASKTSGMINEQFF
V gene: TRBV7-2

CDR3 protein: CASSLEDKYEQYF
V gene: TRBV5-1

CDR3 protein: CASSGRTGFYEQYF
V gene: TRBV19

CDR3 protein: CASSFAVGGYTF
V gene: TRBV28

CDR3 protein: CASSPTLDRVISYEQYF
V gene: TRBV7-8

CDR3 protein: CASSRGGLDTEAFF
V gene: TRBV25-1

CDR3 protein: CSVRGSPNEKLFF
V gene: TRBV29-1

CDR3 protein: CASTSWGLAGVHEQFF
V gene: TRBV6-6

CDR3 protein: CASSPGYRGYNEQFF
V gene: TRBV5-1

CDR3 protein: CASSLYATGSTDTQYF
V gene: TRBV18

CDR3 protein: CASSPGFAGTDEQFF
V gene: TRBV11-3

CDR3 protein: CASNGITGGNSEAFF
V gene: TRBV28

CDR3 protein: CASRDSGERADTQYF
V gene: TRBV19

CDR3 protein: CASSRADQETQYF
V gene: TRBV19

CDR3 protein: CASSIQSGQGNQPQHF
V gene: TRBV19